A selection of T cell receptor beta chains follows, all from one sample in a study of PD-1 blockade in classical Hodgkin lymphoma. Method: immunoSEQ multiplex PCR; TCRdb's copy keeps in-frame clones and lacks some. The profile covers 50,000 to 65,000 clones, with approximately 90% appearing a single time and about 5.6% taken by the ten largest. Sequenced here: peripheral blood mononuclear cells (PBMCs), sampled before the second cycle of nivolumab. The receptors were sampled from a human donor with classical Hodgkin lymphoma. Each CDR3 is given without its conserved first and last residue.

CDR3 protein: SVRGQYTEAF
V gene: TRBV29-1

CDR3 protein: ALSGGPNQPQH
V gene: TRBV7-2

CDR3 protein: AGTGCNQPQH
V gene: TRBV6-4

CDR3 protein: ASSPAPLETQY
V gene: TRBV18

CDR3 protein: ASSEAGLPNEKLF
V gene: TRBV25-1

CDR3 protein: ASSFTDGYEQY
V gene: TRBV5-1

CDR3 protein: ASGVEGYGYT
V gene: TRBV28

CDR3 protein: ASSQGDTQY
V gene: TRBV4-2

CDR3 protein: ASSVGDTQY
V gene: TRBV9

CDR3 protein: ASSQGTLETQY
V gene: TRBV9

CDR3 protein: AWSWGQGAYEQY
V gene: TRBV30

CDR3 protein: ASSPRSQGLVLAEQY
V gene: TRBV4-2

CDR3 protein: ASGQNTDTQY
V gene: TRBV6-6

CDR3 protein: ASSTGTGRFLYGYT
V gene: TRBV19

CDR3 protein: ASSPGDGGYT
V gene: TRBV6-6

CDR3 protein: ASSIGGATEAF
V gene: TRBV19

CDR3 protein: AWAWRVNEKLF
V gene: TRBV30

CDR3 protein: ASSLGRLNTEAF
V gene: TRBV7-9

CDR3 protein: ASRGGQETQY
V gene: TRBV9

CDR3 protein: ASTPGENLAKNIQY
V gene: TRBV5-1

CDR3 protein: ASLGTNIYGYT
V gene: TRBV19

CDR3 protein: ASSFGPGGGGNSPLH
V gene: TRBV5-1

CDR3 protein: ASSPNRGGYTEAF
V gene: TRBV5-4

CDR3 protein: SVDVGQGALNEQF
V gene: TRBV29-1

CDR3 protein: ASSLAGSTDTQY
V gene: TRBV5-1

CDR3 protein: ASSVGEGGFSPLH
V gene: TRBV5-1

CDR3 protein: ASSMGQPNEKLF
V gene: TRBV6-6

CDR3 protein: ASSSVQGIGEQF
V gene: TRBV7-2

CDR3 protein: ASSPRGKRNQPQH
V gene: TRBV6-5

CDR3 protein: ASSLLGGATNEKLF
V gene: TRBV7-9

CDR3 protein: ASSLGGLNTDTQY
V gene: TRBV7-9

CDR3 protein: ASTIDGSYGYT
V gene: TRBV5-1

CDR3 protein: ASSSTTVSDQPQH
V gene: TRBV5-5

CDR3 protein: ASSLGGADITEQF
V gene: TRBV5-1

CDR3 protein: ASSSGTGTTNEKLF
V gene: TRBV5-1

CDR3 protein: ASSIDLGGRRYGYT
V gene: TRBV19

CDR3 protein: SVESQGISGYT
V gene: TRBV29-1

CDR3 protein: AWSETGYQPQH
V gene: TRBV30

CDR3 protein: SVEGPIRSQETQY
V gene: TRBV29-1

CDR3 protein: ASSRTEGDKAF
V gene: TRBV5-4

CDR3 protein: AGRKGLNAGYT
V gene: TRBV6-1

CDR3 protein: ASSPVGYEQY
V gene: TRBV5-1

CDR3 protein: ASSFLDPMNTEAF
V gene: TRBV19

CDR3 protein: ASSSRNSGANVLT
V gene: TRBV5-1

CDR3 protein: ASRLRGGDSPLH
V gene: TRBV28

CDR3 protein: ASSHPGTGNTGELF
V gene: TRBV5-1